Presented here are 32 T cell receptor beta chains from one specimen sequenced in a study of human T cells and chemical hapten exposure. Time point of the sample: patch test 1, 2 weeks after DPC sensitization. Specified treatment: therapeutic diphenylcyclopropenone sensitization with weekly scalp DPC. Via MiXCR, TCRdb re-called the RACE reads, giving one row per CDR3 protein. The sample carries under 450,000 distinct CDR3 sequences, roughly 4.8% recorded once. Material: whole blood, obtained in connection with sensitization to the hapten diphenylcyclopropenone (DPC). These receptors were taken from a woman in her forties or fifties with alopecia areata. Some clones in this sample may be carry-over from other donors' samples.

The rearrangement joins TRBV19 to TRBJ2-1; 8 bases fit TRBD2. V lost 5 bases, J lost 0 bases, and 6 bases stayed unmatched. The V gene's germline CDR1 is LNHDA and CDR2 SQIVND (reference sequence). The CDR3 length is 16 residues. The CDR3 DNA reads TGTGCCAGTAGTCCGTTAGCGGGGAGCTCCTACAATGAGCAGTTCTTC. Its protein is CASSPLAGSSYNEQFF.

This clonotype was observed many times. The chain recombines TRBV20-1 with TRBJ2-3; the D gene is possibly TRBD2 (6 bases). Trimming removed 3 bases at V and 1 base at J, with 8 bases between. Germline loops: CDR1 DFQATT, CDR2 SNEGSKA (reference sequence). The CDR3 totals 13 residues. CDR3 nucleotide sequence: TGCAGTGCTAGGCCGGGAGGCACAGATACGCAGTATTTT. This encodes CSARPGGTDTQYF.

This clonotype occurred many times. The rearrangement links TRBV13 to TRBJ2-6; TRBD1 matches at 9 bases. The CDR3 is made up of 15 amino acids. The germline V gene has CDR1 PRHDT and CDR2 FYEKMQ (reference sequence). The V gene end was trimmed by 6 bases and the J gene end by 3 bases; junction bases not matched to a gene: 3. The CDR3 nucleotides are TGTGCCAGCAGGTGGACAGGGGATGGGGCCAACGTCCTGACTTTC. Residues: CASRWTGDGANVLTF.

The chain recombines TRBV6-5 with TRBJ2-4; 8 bases map to TRBD1. CDR1 and CDR2 (germline): MNHEY, SVGAGI. The CDR3 is made up of 17 amino acids. The V segment lost 6 bases and the J segment 0 bases; nucleotides outside the gene matches: 10. This CDR3 is CASRGPRGRGAKNIQYF. The CDR3, as DNA: TGTGCCAGCAGAGGACCCAGGGGGCGGGGAGCCAAAAACATTCAGTACTTC.

At least ten counts were recorded for this clonotype. One junction end does not reproduce the germline sequence, and a read error may be involved. The V and J genes are TRBV5-1 and TRBJ2-7, with a possible D match to TRBD2 (5 bases). CDR1 and CDR2 from the germline V gene are SGHRS and YFSETQ. This CDR3 contains 12 residues. CDR3 DNA sequence: TGTGCCAGCAGCTTAGGAACGGGGGAGCAGTACTTC. Translated: CASSLGTGEQYF.

The chain has TRBV6-6 and TRBJ1-1; TRBD1 aligns across 7 bases. Germline V gene lookup returns CDR1 MNHNY and CDR2 SVGAGI (reference sequence). The CDR3 spans 13 residues. V was clipped by 6 bases and J by 4 bases; unmatched bases: 5. The CDR3 loop reads CASSPTGVTEAFF. DNA of the CDR3: TGTGCCAGCAGCCCCACAGGGGTCACTGAAGCTTTCTTT.

This clonotype was detected ten times or more. V gene TRBV6-1 combines with J gene TRBJ2-3; TRBD2 aligns across 8 bases. CDR3 length equals 15 residues. J gave up 4 bases and V 9 bases, and 12 bases lay outside the gene matches. Germline CDR1 is MNHNS and CDR2 is SASEGT. The CDR3: CASFPPTSAADTQYF. The CDR3, as DNA: TGTGCCAGTTTCCCCCCGACTAGCGCCGCAGATACGCAGTATTTT.

This clonotype was seen only a few times. The chain recombines TRBV7-9 with TRBJ2-7; either TRBD1 or TRBD2 may fit D (5 bases each). Looked up from germline, CDR1 is SEHNR and CDR2 is FQNEAQ (reference sequence). Trimming pared 5 bases from V and 2 bases from J, leaving 16 bases between. The CDR3 contains 15 residues. CDR3 coding DNA: TGTGCCAGCAGCGGTACCGGGACGGTACCCTACGAGCAGTACTTC. Protein: CASSGTGTVPYEQYF.

This clonotype occurred many times. V and J are TRBV6-5 and TRBJ2-4, with 7 bases that match TRBD1. CDR1 MNHEY and CDR2 SVGAGI come from the germline V gene. With 6 bases clipped from V and 2 bases from J, the junction kept 1 base outside the gene matches. The CDR3 is made up of 13 amino acids. The DNA of the CDR3 is TGTGCCAGCAGGACAGGGTCCAAAAACATTCAGTACTTC. Translated, it gives CASRTGSKNIQYF.

This clonotype was observed at least ten times. This chain uses TRBV7-6 with TRBJ1-1; D not resolved. The CDR3 spans 15 residues. Trimming left V 2 bases short and J 2 bases short, with 12 bases between. Germline V lookup: CDR1 SGHVS, CDR2 FNYEAQ. CDR3 nucleotide sequence: TGTGCCAGCAGCTTATGGGTCCGGGGAAACACTGAAGCTTTCTTT. This encodes CASSLWVRGNTEAFF.

This clonotype was counted ten times or more. The rearrangement uses TRBV9 and TRBJ2-7; D ambiguous. The V gene lost 4 bases and the J gene lost 3 bases, with 8 bases spanning the gap. This CDR3 is 12 amino acids long. From germline, CDR1 is SGDLS and CDR2 YYNGEE. This chain's CDR3 is CASSSVDYEQYF. The CDR3 region has the DNA TGTGCCAGCAGCTCGGTCGACTACGAGCAGTACTTC.

As regards this clonotype: At one of its ends the junction is not consistent with the germline gene, which may arise from a read error. The gene calls are TRBV3-1 and TRBJ2-1; D is uncertain. The CDR3 loop spans 11 amino acids. Germline loops: CDR1 LGHDT, CDR2 YNNKEL (reference sequence). The DNA for the CDR3 is TGTGCCAGCAGCCACCACAATGAGCAGTCCTTC. Protein: CASSHHNEQSF.

This clonotype was picked up many times. The chain has TRBV6-5 and TRBJ2-7; D perhaps matches TRBD2 (7 bases). CDR1 and CDR2 (germline): MNHEY, SVGAGI. V gave up 4 bases and J gave up 4 bases, with 14 bases separating them. This CDR3 has 14 amino acids. Here the CDR3 reads CASSSGGRLYEQYF. Written as DNA, the CDR3 is TGTGCCAGCAGTTCCGGGGGGCGACTGTACGAGCAGTACTTC.

This chain links TRBV5-6 with TRBJ1-2; D gene unclear. This CDR3 has 14 amino acids. Trimming removed 4 bases at V and 2 bases at J, with 12 bases between. CDR1 SGHDT and CDR2 YYEEEE come from the germline V gene. The CDR3 spells CASSQPGPNYGYTF. CDR3 bases: TGTGCCAGCAGCCAGCCAGGCCCCAACTATGGCTACACCTTC.

In this sample, this clonotype turned up many times. This chain joins TRBV20-1 and TRBJ2-2; D possibly corresponds to TRBD1 (5 bases). This CDR3 has 13 amino acids. Germline V lookup: CDR1 DFQATT, CDR2 SNEGSKA (reference sequence). Trimming shortened V by 7 bases and J by 2 bases, and 11 bases separated the two germline ends. DNA for the CDR3: TGCAGTGTTGCTGGACAAAACACCGGGGAGCTGTTTTTT. This encodes CSVAGQNTGELFF.

This clonotype was seen more than once but under ten times. The chain carries TRBV12-3 or TRBV12-4 and TRBJ1-2; 7 positions agree with TRBD1. This CDR3 has 14 residues. J lost 5 bases, V lost 6 bases, and 9 bases had no gene match. This CDR3 is CASSYGTEFYGYTF. CDR3 coding DNA: TGTGCCAGCAGCTACGGGACAGAGTTTTATGGCTACACCTTC.

In its sample, this clonotype was seen a few times. The chain links TRBV30 to TRBJ1-4; TRBD1 agrees at 11 bases. This CDR3 is 14 amino acids long. Germline CDR1 and CDR2: GTSNPN and SVGIG (reference sequence). V was pared by 3 bases and J by 8 bases, with 5 bases of the junction left unmatched. The chain's CDR3 is CAWSGTGGREKLFF. As DNA, the CDR3 is TGTGCCTGGAGCGGGACAGGGGGTCGGGAAAAACTGTTTTTT.

This clonotype was seen at least ten times. The chain employs TRBV6-6 and TRBJ1-6; 7 bases are a match to TRBD1. Trimming at V came to 2 bases and at J to 7 bases, leaving 11 bases not matched to a gene. Germline V gene sequence: CDR1 MNHNY, CDR2 SVGAGI (reference sequence). The CDR3 has 17 amino acids. Here the CDR3 reads CASSYHGQAFKNSPLHF. For the CDR3, the DNA is TGTGCCAGCAGTTACCACGGACAGGCCTTTAAAAATTCACCCCTCCACTTT.

In its sample, this clonotype was seen a few times. The gene calls are TRBV5-1 and TRBJ1-5; D remains ambiguous. V dropped 0 bases and J dropped 5 bases, with 9 bases sitting between them. The CDR3 runs to 14 residues. Germline V gene lookup returns CDR1 SGHRS and CDR2 YFSETQ. DNA for the CDR3: TGCGCCAGCAGCTTGGAACCGGCCGATCAGCCCCAGCATTTT. Translation: CASSLEPADQPQHF.

This clonotype was seen ten or more times. The rearrangement links TRBV4-1 to TRBJ1-2; D possibly corresponds to TRBD1 (5 bases). The CDR3 is 15 residues long. CDR1 is MGHRA and CDR2 is YSYEKL in the germline V gene. V dropped 0 bases and J dropped 4 bases, with 12 bases sitting between them. The CDR3 protein is CASSQDRQSTYGYTF. The CDR3 DNA is TGCGCCAGCAGCCAAGACCGACAGTCGACCTATGGCTACACCTTC.

This clonotype was counted ten times or more. V usage is TRBV20-1 and J usage is TRBJ2-2, with 8 bases aligning to TRBD1. This CDR3 is 17 amino acids long. Germline V CDR1 and CDR2: DFQATT, SNEGSKA (reference sequence). The ends lost 0 bases at V and 0 bases at J; junction bases unmatched: 6. The CDR3 DNA reads TGCAGTGCTAGAGATCCGTGGACAGGGTCGAACACCGGGGAGCTGTTTTTT. Its protein product is CSARDPWTGSNTGELFF.

The chain recombines TRBV4-3 with TRBJ2-1; 11 bases map to TRBD1. Germline V gene sequence: CDR1 LGHNA, CDR2 YSLEER. V dropped 0 bases and J dropped 10; count of bases not matched to a gene: 5. The CDR3 contains 15 residues. In DNA, the CDR3 is TGCGCCAGCAGCCAAGAACGGACAGGGGGCCGGGAGCAGTTCTTC. This translates into CASSQERTGGREQFF.

The sample holds many counts of this clonotype. V is TRBV12-3 or TRBV12-4 and J is TRBJ2-7; 8 positions match TRBD2. The J segment lost 5 bases and the V segment lost 7 bases, leaving 4 bases of the junction unmatched. This CDR3 is built from 12 residues. CDR3 nucleotides: TGTGCCAGCACCGGTAGCGGGAACGAGCAGTACTTC. The encoded protein is CASTGSGNEQYF.

The chain carries TRBV4-1 and TRBJ2-1, with 9 bases identical to TRBD1. Germline V gene lookup returns CDR1 MGHRA and CDR2 YSYEKL. Unmatched junction bases numbered 6, after V lost 0 bases and J lost 9 bases. The CDR3 is made up of 15 amino acids. CDR3 nucleotides: TGCGCCAGCAGCCAAGAAGGGACAGGGATCCGTGAGCAGTTCTTC. Its protein is CASSQEGTGIREQFF.

V usage is TRBV19 and J usage is TRBJ1-6, with 7 bases lining up with TRBD1. CDR1 and CDR2 (germline): LNHDA, SQIVND (reference sequence). The CDR3 is made up of 14 amino acids. After removal of 6 bases from V and 7 bases from J, the junction contained 6 bases not matched to a gene. DNA for the CDR3: TGTGCCAGTAGATTGGGGACAGCCAATTCACCCCTCCACTTT. This gives the protein CASRLGTANSPLHF.

In its sample, this clonotype was seen many times. The chain couples TRBV7-2 to TRBJ2-1; TRBD2 aligns across 8 bases. CDR3 size: 15 residues. The V segment lost 2 bases and the J segment 2 bases; nucleotides outside the gene matches: 2. The germline V gene encodes CDR1 SGHTA and CDR2 FQGNSA. The CDR3 nucleotides are TGTGCCAGCAGCTTAAGCGGGAGCGCCTACAATGAGCAGTTCTTC. It codes for CASSLSGSAYNEQFF.

The J gene is TRBJ2-7, the V gene TRBV5-4, with a weak D call TRBD1 (5 bases). The CDR3 is made up of 13 amino acids. The V gene lost 5 bases and the J gene lost 3 bases, with 12 bases spanning the gap. Looked up from germline, CDR1 is SGHNT and CDR2 is YYREEE (reference sequence). The CDR3 is CASSSDRDYEQYF. In DNA form, the CDR3 reads TGTGCCAGCAGTTCCGACAGAGACTACGAGCAGTACTTC.

This clonotype was counted many times. J is TRBJ2-4 and V is TRBV5-6; 10 bases map to TRBD1. This CDR3 comprises 14 residues. Per the germline V gene, CDR1 is SGHDT and CDR2 is YYEEEE. V gave up 2 bases and J gave up 8 bases; unmatched junction bases: 4. CDR3 loop: CASSFGQGEYIQYF. CDR3 nucleotides: TGTGCCAGCAGCTTTGGACAGGGGGAATACATTCAGTACTTC.

This chain joins TRBV30 and TRBJ2-1; 7 nucleotides agree with TRBD1. J lost 10 bases, V lost 1 base, and 10 bases had no gene match. Germline V gene data show CDR1 as GTSNPN and CDR2 as SVGIG (reference sequence). The CDR3 has 14 amino acids. This CDR3 is CAWSGGQTFKEQFF. CDR3 coding DNA: TGTGCCTGGAGTGGGGGACAGACCTTCAAGGAGCAGTTCTTC.

This clonotype was picked up a small number of times. The chain links TRBV11-2 to TRBJ1-1, with 10 nucleotides matching TRBD1. J was trimmed by 5 bases and V by 5 bases; bases with no gene match: 5. Germline assignment: CDR1 SGHAT and CDR2 FQNNGV. The CDR3 spans 14 residues. CDR3 DNA sequence: TGTGCCAGCAGCAAGGGACAGGGGAAGACTGAAGCTTTCTTT. Its protein is CASSKGQGKTEAFF.

This clonotype showed up just a few times. The J gene is TRBJ2-1, the V gene TRBV12-3 or TRBV12-4; D is uncertain. The CDR3 has 11 amino acids. The V end was cut by 3 bases, the J end by 9 bases, with 6 bases between. The chain's CDR3 is CASSFIGEQFF. CDR3 coding DNA: TGTGCCAGCAGTTTCATCGGTGAGCAGTTCTTC.

Only a few counts were recorded for this clonotype. This chain uses TRBV25-1 with TRBJ2-7; 8 bases are a match to TRBD2. This CDR3 has 12 residues. CDR1 and CDR2 (germline): MGHDK, SYGVNS. J was trimmed by 6 bases and V by 11 bases; bases with no gene match: 9. The CDR3 loop reads CAPTGGAGEQYF. The CDR3 nucleotides read TGTGCCCCCACGGGAGGGGCTGGCGAGCAGTACTTC.